This T cell receptor (beta chain) originates from a study of blood T cells in healthy people across ages. This CDR3 region has 14 residues. Trimming left V 5 bases short and J 2 bases short, with 11 bases between. At least 5 micrograms of total RNA were extracted per sample. Combining a sample-barcoded 5' primer with a J-beta primer mix, a second PCR ran for roughly 7 to 12 cycles. The authors tagged each cDNA molecule using a template-switch adaptor with 12 random nucleotides. Sequencing recovered at least 3 million CDR3-containing paired-end reads from each sample. TCRdb called the 5' RACE reads again in MiXCR, with one record for every CDR3 protein. The table shows around 800,000 distinct CDR3 sequences, with 53% occurring only once. There are a few counts of this clonotype.

Sequencing was performed on blood. The chain has TRBV12-3 or TRBV12-4 and TRBJ2-3; D unresolved. The TCR was taken from a man older than 75 in good health. The CDR3 spells CASSLQRITDTQYF. The CDR3 bases are TGTGCCAGCAGTCTCCAGAGGATCACAGATACGCAGTATTTT.